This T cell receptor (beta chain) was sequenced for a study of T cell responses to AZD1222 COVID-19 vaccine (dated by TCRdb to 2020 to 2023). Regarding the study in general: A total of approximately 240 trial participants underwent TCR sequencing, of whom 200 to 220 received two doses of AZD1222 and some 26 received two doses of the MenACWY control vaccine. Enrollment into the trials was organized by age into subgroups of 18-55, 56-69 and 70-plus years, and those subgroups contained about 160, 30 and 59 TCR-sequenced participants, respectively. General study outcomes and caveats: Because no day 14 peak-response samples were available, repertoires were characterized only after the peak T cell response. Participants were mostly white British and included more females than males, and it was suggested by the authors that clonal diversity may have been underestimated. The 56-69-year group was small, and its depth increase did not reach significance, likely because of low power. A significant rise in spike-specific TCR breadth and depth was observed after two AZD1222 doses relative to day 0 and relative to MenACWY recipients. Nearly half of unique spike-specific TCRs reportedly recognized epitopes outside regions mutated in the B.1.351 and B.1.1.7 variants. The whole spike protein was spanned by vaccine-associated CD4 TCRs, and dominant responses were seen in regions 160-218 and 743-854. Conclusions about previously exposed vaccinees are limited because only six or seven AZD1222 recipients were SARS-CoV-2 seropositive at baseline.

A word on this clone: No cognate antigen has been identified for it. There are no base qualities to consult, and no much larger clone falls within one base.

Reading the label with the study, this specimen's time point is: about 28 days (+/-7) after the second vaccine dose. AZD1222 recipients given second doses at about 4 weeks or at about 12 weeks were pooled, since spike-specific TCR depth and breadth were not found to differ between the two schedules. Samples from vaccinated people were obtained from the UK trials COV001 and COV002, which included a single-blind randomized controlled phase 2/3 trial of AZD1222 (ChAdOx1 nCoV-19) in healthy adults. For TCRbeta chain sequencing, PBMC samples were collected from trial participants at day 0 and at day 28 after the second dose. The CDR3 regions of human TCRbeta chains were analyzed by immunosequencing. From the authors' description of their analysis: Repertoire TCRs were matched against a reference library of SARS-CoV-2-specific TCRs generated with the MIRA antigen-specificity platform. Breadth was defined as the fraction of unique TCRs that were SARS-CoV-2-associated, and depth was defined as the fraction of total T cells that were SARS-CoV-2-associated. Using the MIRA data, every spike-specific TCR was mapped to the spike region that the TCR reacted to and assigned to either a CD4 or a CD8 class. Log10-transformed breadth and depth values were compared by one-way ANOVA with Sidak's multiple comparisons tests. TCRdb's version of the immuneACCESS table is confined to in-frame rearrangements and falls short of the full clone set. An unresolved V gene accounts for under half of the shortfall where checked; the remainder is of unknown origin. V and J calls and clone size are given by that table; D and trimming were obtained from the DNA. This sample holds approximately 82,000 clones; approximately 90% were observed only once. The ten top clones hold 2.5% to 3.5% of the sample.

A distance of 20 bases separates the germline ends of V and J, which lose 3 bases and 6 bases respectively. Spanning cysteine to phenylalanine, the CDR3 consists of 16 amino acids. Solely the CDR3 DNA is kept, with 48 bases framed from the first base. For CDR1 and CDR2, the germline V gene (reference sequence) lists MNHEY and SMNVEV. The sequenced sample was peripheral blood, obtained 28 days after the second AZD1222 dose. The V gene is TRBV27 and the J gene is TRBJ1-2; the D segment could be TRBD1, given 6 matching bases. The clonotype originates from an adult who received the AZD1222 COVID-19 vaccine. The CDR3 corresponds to CASSLTPTQGGDGYTF. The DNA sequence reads TGTGCCAGCAGTTTGACCCCCACACAGGGAGGCGATGGCTACACCTTC.